The 27 T cell receptor beta chains reported below all come from one sample, sequenced in a study of blood T cell repertoires in COVID-19. Profiling relied on immunoSEQ multiplex PCR, and the TCRdb table lists in-frame clones only, not all of them. The repertoire includes approximately 330,000 clones, almost 90% of them detected once, and roughly 1% sits in the top ten. Sequenced sample: peripheral blood. Receptors originate from a woman in her thirties or forties with COVID-19, enrolled during active disease.

This clone was seen only once. The genes are TRBV9 and TRBJ1-1; tentatively, D is TRBD1 (5 bases). In germline, CDR1 is SGDLS, CDR2 YYNGEE. The V end lost 3 bases, the J end lost 0 bases, and 9 bases lay between the germline ends. This CDR3 has 14 amino acids. The CDR3 DNA reads TGTGCCAGCAGCGGTTCAGGGATGAACACTGAAGCTTTCTTT. Amino acids: CASSGSGMNTEAFF.

This clone was observed a handful of times. The chain has TRBV7-8 and TRBJ2-7, with D possibly being TRBD1 (5 bases). Trimming left V 1 base short and J 6 bases short, with 16 bases between. CDR3 length equals 15 residues. Per the germline V gene, CDR1 is SGHVS and CDR2 is FQNEAQ. The CDR3 region is CASSLVPAQGGEQYF. DNA for the CDR3: TGTGCCAGCAGCTTAGTCCCAGCCCAGGGCGGCGAGCAGTACTTC.

The chain carries TRBV5-6 and TRBJ2-5; D may be TRBD1 (6 bases). Trimming removed 2 bases at V and 0 bases at J, with 8 bases between. The CDR3 sequence is 14 residues long. Germline values: CDR1 SGHDT, CDR2 YYEEEE. The CDR3 nucleotides are TGTGCCAGCAGCTTACAGGGTAACCAAGAGACCCAGTACTTC. Translated, it gives CASSLQGNQETQYF.

The chain joins TRBV7-9 to TRBJ1-3; possible D gene TRBD1, 5 bases. V was trimmed by 0 bases and J by 0 bases, leaving 15 bases between them. Germline assignment: CDR1 SEHNR and CDR2 FQNEAQ (reference sequence). This CDR3 has 18 residues. The CDR3 DNA reads as TGTGCCAGCAGCTTAGCGTTCGGGGGACGGATCTCTGGAAACACCATATATTTT. Residues: CASSLAFGGRISGNTIYF.

This clone was seen a single time. The V and J genes are TRBV5-4 and TRBJ1-2; 7 bases align to TRBD1. With 4 bases clipped from V and 12 bases from J, the junction kept 6 bases outside the gene matches. The CDR3 contains 11 residues. The germline V gene encodes CDR1 SGHNT and CDR2 YYREEE (reference sequence). The CDR3 spells CASSVGQAHTF. The DNA of the CDR3 is TGTGCCAGCAGCGTAGGACAGGCGCACACCTTC.

The chain employs TRBV9 and TRBJ2-3; 8 positions agree with TRBD2. With V trimmed by 1 base and J by 0 bases, 4 bases remained unmatched. Germline V gene data show CDR1 as SGDLS and CDR2 as YYNGEE. The CDR3 loop spans 16 amino acids. The CDR3 DNA follows: TGTGCCAGCAGCGTAAGGTCTAGCGGGAGCACAGATACGCAGTATTTT. This sequence encodes CASSVRSSGSTDTQYF.

The V and J genes are TRBV12-3 or TRBV12-4 and TRBJ1-1, with TRBD1 matching over 9 bases. The J segment lost 9 bases and the V segment lost 3 bases, leaving 2 bases of the junction unmatched. The length of the CDR3 is 12 residues. The CDR3: CASSFHRGQAFF. In DNA, the CDR3 is TGTGCCAGCAGTTTCCACAGGGGGCAAGCTTTCTTT.

V is TRBV11-3 and J is TRBJ2-3; TRBD2 matches at 15 bases. Germline CDR1 SGHNT, CDR2 YENEEA. The CDR3 is 17 amino acids. The ends lost 3 bases at V and 4 bases at J; junction bases unmatched: 5. CDR3 loop: CASSLGLAGGGPDTQYF. For the CDR3, the DNA is TGTGCCAGCAGCTTGGGACTAGCGGGAGGAGGCCCAGATACGCAGTATTTT.

This sequence joins TRBV7-9 and TRBJ2-5; 7 bases agree with TRBD2. This CDR3 spans 14 amino acids. J gave up 4 bases and V 4 bases, and 6 bases lay outside the gene matches. Germline V CDR1 and CDR2: SEHNR, FQNEAQ (reference sequence). The CDR3 sequence is CASSSMGLSETQYF. The CDR3 nucleotides are TGTGCCAGCAGCTCGATGGGACTATCAGAGACCCAGTACTTC.

This chain connects TRBV5-1 to TRBJ1-1, with 8 positions matching TRBD1. Germline V gene lookup returns CDR1 SGHRS and CDR2 YFSETQ. After removal of 0 bases from V and 4 bases from J, the junction contained 5 bases not matched to a gene. The CDR3 runs 15 residues. The CDR3 spells CASSLDQGARTEAFF. The CDR3 DNA reads TGCGCCAGCAGCTTGGATCAGGGGGCTCGCACTGAAGCTTTCTTT.

The rearrangement uses TRBV11-3 and TRBJ2-7; tentative D call: TRBD1 (6 bases). V lost 1 base and J 3 bases, leaving 13 bases between the germline ends. Looked up from germline, CDR1 is SGHNT and CDR2 is YENEEA. This CDR3 region has 15 residues. DNA of the CDR3: TGTGCCAGCAGCTTAGGCGCAGGGGCCAACTACGAGCAGTACTTC. Protein sequence: CASSLGAGANYEQYF. Using reference TRBV11-3 and TRBJ2-7 for the parts outside the CDR3, the full variable domain is EAGVVQSPRYKIIEKKQPVAFWCNPISGHNTLYWYLQNLGQGPELLIRYENEEAVDDSQLPKDRFSAERLKGVDSTLKIQPAELGDSAVYLCASSLGAGANYEQYFGPGTRLTVT.

On this clone: Other DNA sequences within the sample encode an identical CDR3. The gene calls are TRBV28 and TRBJ1-1, with 8 bases matching TRBD1. Germline assignment: CDR1 MDHEN and CDR2 SYDVKM. The CDR3 length is 15 residues. J was trimmed by 2 bases and V by 4 bases; bases with no gene match: 6. The CDR3 coding sequence is TGTGCCAGCAGTTCCCCCGGACAGGGCAACACTGAAGCTTTCTTT. It encodes CASSSPGQGNTEAFF.

The rearrangement uses TRBV6-2 or TRBV6-3 and TRBJ2-5; unclear D gene. The CDR3 consists of 12 residues. V lost 4 bases and J lost 5, with 8 bases in between. Germline lookup yields CDR1 MNHEY and CDR2 SVGEGT. The CDR3 spells CASSSRMETQYF. The CDR3 bases are TGTGCCAGCAGTTCTAGGATGGAGACCCAGTACTTC.

The J gene is TRBJ1-4, the V gene TRBV3-1 (or the pseudogene TRBV3-2); the D gene is possibly TRBD1 (6 bases). CDR3 length: 14 amino acids. Per the germline V gene, CDR1 is LGHDT and CDR2 is YNNKEL (reference sequence). The germline V and J ends were trimmed by 5 bases and 8 bases, with 15 bases remaining between them. DNA of the CDR3: TGTGCCAGCAGCTTCAGACAGGTTAAAGAAAAACTGTTTTTT. Translation: CASSFRQVKEKLFF.

The gene calls are TRBV9 and TRBJ2-3; 8 bases line up with TRBD2. The V gene's germline CDR1 is SGDLS and CDR2 YYNGEE. This CDR3 has 14 residues. V shed 4 bases, J shed 4 bases, and the junction held 5 bases outside the gene matches. CDR3 sequence reads: CASSTRTSPDTQYF. In nucleotides, the CDR3 is TGTGCCAGCAGCACCCGGACTAGCCCAGATACGCAGTATTTT.

The chain recombines TRBV7-2 with TRBJ1-2; 9 bases map to TRBD1. CDR3 length: 16 residues. With V trimmed by 3 bases and J by 4 bases, 9 bases remained unmatched. Per germline, CDR1 SGHTA and CDR2 FQGNSA. CDR3 DNA: TGTGCCAGCAGCTTTTCCCGGGACAGGGAGACCTATGGCTACACCTTC. Translated, it gives CASSFSRDRETYGYTF.

The chain combines TRBV14 with TRBJ1-3; no definite D call. Germline lookup yields CDR1 SGHDN and CDR2 FVKESK. This CDR3 spans 16 amino acids. Deletions cut 3 bases from V and 0 bases from J, with 12 bases between. This chain's CDR3 is CASSHRTFGSGNTIYF. The CDR3 region has the DNA TGTGCCAGCAGCCACCGGACTTTCGGCTCTGGAAACACCATATATTTT.

The genes are TRBV7-9 and TRBJ1-2; tentative D call: TRBD1 (6 bases). Germline CDR1 SEHNR, CDR2 FQNEAQ (reference sequence). V lost 5 bases and J 7 bases, leaving 17 bases between the germline ends. CDR3 length: 14 residues. The CDR3 region is CASSASTGHPGYTF. The CDR3 DNA sequence: TGTGCCAGCAGCGCCTCAACGGGACATCCTGGCTACACCTTC. Supplemented by reference TRBV7-9 and TRBJ1-2, the full variable domain reads DTGVSQNPRHKITKRGQNVTFRCDPISEHNRLYWYRQTLGQGPEFLTYFQNEAQLEKSRLLSDRFSAERPKGSFSTLEIQRTEQGDSAMYLCASSASTGHPGYTFGSGTRLTVV.

This chain uses TRBV20-1 with TRBJ1-1; unclear D gene. The V and J ends lost 6 bases and 4 bases respectively, with 9 bases between them. In germline, CDR1 is DFQATT, CDR2 SNEGSKA (reference sequence). The length of the CDR3 is 11 residues. This CDR3 is CSASGFTEAFF. CDR3 bases: TGCAGTGCCAGCGGGTTCACTGAAGCTTTCTTT.

This clone was counted a single time. The V call is TRBV7-9, the J call TRBJ2-7; 11 bases are a match to TRBD1. V trimming: 6 bases; J trimming: 6 bases; junction bases outside the gene matches: 7. CDR3 size: 14 residues. CDR1 SEHNR and CDR2 FQNEAQ come from the germline V gene (reference sequence). The DNA for the CDR3 is TGTGCCAGCAGGCCGGGACAGGGGGTTTTCGAGCAGTACTTC. Encoded protein: CASRPGQGVFEQYF. The variable domain in full, with the rest retrieved from reference TRBV7-9 and TRBJ2-7, is DTGVSQNPRHKITKRGQNVTFRCDPISEHNRLYWYRQTLGQGPEFLTYFQNEAQLEKSRLLSDRFSAERPKGSFSTLEIQRTEQGDSAMYLCASRPGQGVFEQYFGPGTRLTVT.

V gene TRBV10-3 combines with J gene TRBJ2-1; 10 bases map to TRBD1. CDR1 is ENHRY and CDR2 is SYGVKD in the germline V gene. The CDR3 runs to 15 residues. The ends lost 5 bases at V and 8 bases at J; junction bases unmatched: 9. The CDR3 reads CAISLDRGRLDEQFF. CDR3 sequence (DNA): TGTGCCATCAGTCTTGACAGGGGGCGCTTGGATGAGCAGTTCTTC.

The chain couples TRBV6-5 to TRBJ1-2, with TRBD1 identical over 8 bases. CDR1 is MNHEY and CDR2 is SVGAGI in the germline V gene. The CDR3 sequence is 16 residues long. The ends lost 4 bases at V and 7 bases at J; junction bases unmatched: 14. The CDR3 nucleotides are TGTGCCAGCAGTTCTCCGGGACAGGATAACCCCGGTGGCTACACCTTC. Translated: CASSSPGQDNPGGYTF.

V is TRBV19 and J is TRBJ1-1; TRBD1 aligns across 8 bases. CDR1 is LNHDA and CDR2 is SQIVND in the germline V gene (reference sequence). The CDR3 runs to 16 residues. The ends lost 4 bases at V and 1 base at J; junction bases unmatched: 8. As DNA, the CDR3 is TGTGCCAGTAGTAGATTTCCCGGACAGGGGAACACTGAAGCTTTCTTT. Translating it yields CASSRFPGQGNTEAFF.

The V gene is TRBV5-1, the J gene TRBJ2-1; 13 positions match TRBD2. The CDR3 is 16 amino acids. Germline V gene data show CDR1 as SGHRS and CDR2 as YFSETQ. V shed 0 bases and J 6 bases; nucleotides not matched to a gene: 3. The chain's CDR3 is CASSLELAGGTNEQFF. The CDR3 DNA reads TGCGCCAGCAGCTTGGAACTAGCGGGGGGGACCAATGAGCAGTTCTTC.

V usage is TRBV5-4 and J usage is TRBJ2-3; weak D call: TRBD2 (6 bases). This CDR3 contains 18 residues. CDR1 and CDR2 (germline): SGHNT, YYREEE (reference sequence). Between the trimmed V and J ends, which lost 3 bases and 4 bases, there was a span of 24 bases. The CDR3 protein is CASSWGGTRSGGADTQYF. The CDR3 coding sequence is TGTGCCAGCAGCTGGGGAGGTACTAGATCAGGAGGGGCAGATACGCAGTATTTT.

The chain combines TRBV6-1 with TRBJ1-2; perhaps TRBD1 as D (6 bases). This CDR3 spans 14 amino acids. V lost 0 bases, J lost 4 bases, and 9 bases lay in between. Germline loops: CDR1 MNHNS, CDR2 SASEGT. CDR3 protein: CASSEALGGYGYTF. CDR3 nucleotide sequence: TGTGCCAGCAGTGAAGCTTTAGGGGGCTATGGCTACACCTTC.

The chain uses TRBV11-2 and TRBJ2-3, with TRBD1 matching over 10 bases. V lost 1 base and J lost 5; bases outside the gene matches: 12. Germline values: CDR1 SGHAT, CDR2 FQNNGV. The CDR3 consists of 18 residues. DNA for the CDR3: TGTGCCAGCAGCTTAGGGGGACAGGGGCCCGCGGGGGGAGATACGCAGTATTTT. It translates to CASSLGGQGPAGGDTQYF.